Detailed here is one TCR beta chain. The antigen remains undetermined. This sample is drawn from a study of blood T cells in healthy people across ages. Study overall: The capture of about one barcoded beta molecule per two T cells was achieved by template switching. Findings and limits, study-wide: Older age went with lower TCR beta diversity per million T cells, in a roughly linear way.

V lost 2 bases and J lost 1, with 14 bases in between. Germline CDR1 SGHDN, CDR2 FVKESK. CDR3 length: 16 residues. Each donor supplied approximately 10 milliliters of peripheral blood. Every sample had a minimum of 6 million PBMCs isolated. For the second PCR, which ran for about 6 to 12 cycles, a sample-barcoded 5' primer and a J-beta primer mix were used. Via MiXCR, TCRdb re-called the 5' RACE reads, giving one row per CDR3 protein. The repertoire has about 680,000 distinct CDR3 sequences, roughly 50% of them found once; the top ten carry around 32%. The rearrangement joins TRBV14 to TRBJ1-1; D is ambiguous. Sample: blood. This sequence was found in a woman aged 60-70 years in good health. The CDR3 region is CASSQKPGKGNTEAFF. The CDR3 nucleotides are TGTGCCAGCAGCCAAAAGCCGGGTAAGGGGAACACTGAAGCTTTCTTT. The full variable domain, rest sourced from reference TRBV14 and TRBJ1-1, is EAGVTQFPSHSVIEKGQTVTLRCDPISGHDNLYWYRRVMGKEIKFLLHFVKESKQDESGMPNNRFLAERTGGTYSTLKVQPAELEDSGVYFCASSQKPGKGNTEAFFGQGTRLTVV.